Below, 27 T cell receptor beta chains from the same sample are listed, as sequenced in a study of T cell responses to AZD1222 COVID-19 vaccine. Only in-frame clones appear in the TCRdb table, and some are missing; sequencing was by immunoSEQ multiplex PCR. Here the sample spans more than 120,000 clones, around nine tenths being singletons. Sample: peripheral blood, taken 28 days after the second AZD1222 dose. Receptor source: an adult who received the AZD1222 COVID-19 vaccine.

The chain joins TRBV15 to TRBJ1-1; D possibly corresponds to TRBD1 (5 bases). V was pared by 5 bases and J by 0 bases, with 13 bases between. The CDR3 runs to 15 residues. Looked up from germline, CDR1 is LNHNV and CDR2 is YYDKDF (reference sequence). The CDR3 DNA reads TGTGCCACCAGCGTTCGGGACTTTATGAACACTGAAGCTTTCTTT. Amino acid sequence: CATSVRDFMNTEAFF.

The chain carries TRBV7-6 and TRBJ2-3; possibly TRBD2 for D (6 bases). Per the germline V gene, CDR1 is SGHVS and CDR2 is FNYEAQ. The CDR3 length is 16 residues. With 3 bases removed from V and 0 bases from J, the gap between germline ends came to 13 bases. The CDR3 loop reads CASSFVGGPSTDTQYF. The CDR3 DNA reads TGTGCCAGCAGCTTCGTGGGGGGACCTAGCACAGATACGCAGTATTTT.

This chain uses TRBV11-1 with TRBJ2-7; TRBD1 aligns across 8 bases. V gave up 4 bases and J gave up 3 bases; unmatched junction bases: 5. The CDR3 has 14 residues. CDR1 SGHAT and CDR2 FQDESV come from the germline V gene (reference sequence). The DNA for the CDR3 is TGTGCCAGCAGCTACGGACAGGGTAACTACGAGCAGTACTTC. It encodes CASSYGQGNYEQYF.

This chain connects TRBV7-8 to TRBJ2-7; a possible D gene is TRBD2 (5 bases). V was pared by 1 base and J by 3 bases, with 10 bases between. The CDR3 consists of 14 residues. Germline-derived CDR1 and CDR2 are SGHVS and FQNEAQ. DNA of the CDR3: TGTGCCAGCAGCTTAGGGGGAGCGTACTACGAGCAGTACTTC. Protein product: CASSLGGAYYEQYF.

The genes are TRBV18 and TRBJ1-1; tentative D call: TRBD1 (5 bases). V gave up 2 bases and J gave up 1 base, with 11 bases separating them. This CDR3 has 15 residues. Per the germline V gene, CDR1 is KGHSH and CDR2 is LQKENI. CDR3 nucleotides: TGTGCCAGCTCACCATCTAATGGGGGGAACACTGAAGCTTTCTTT. It yields the protein CASSPSNGGNTEAFF.

CDR3 protein: CASSQRLAGPFYEQYF. The CDR3 nucleotides are TGCGCCAGCAGCCAAAGACTAGCGGGGCCCTTCTACGAGCAGTACTTC. The genes are TRBV4-1 and TRBJ2-7; 11 bases align to TRBD2. This CDR3 contains 16 residues. CDR1 MGHRA and CDR2 YSYEKL come from the germline V gene. V lost 2 bases, J lost 3 bases, and 6 bases stayed unmatched.

V gene TRBV4-2 combines with J gene TRBJ2-5, with no clear D. The germline V gene has CDR1 LGHNA and CDR2 YNFKEQ. V was pared by 3 bases and J by 5 bases, with 16 bases between. The CDR3 runs to 15 residues. CDR3 amino acids: CASSQGTGLVETQYF. The DNA of the CDR3 is TGTGCCAGCAGCCAGGGAACCGGGCTCGTGGAGACCCAGTACTTC.

The chain combines TRBV6-6 with TRBJ1-4; TRBD1 is a possible D gene (5 bases). This CDR3 comprises 14 residues. The germline gives CDR1 MNHNY, CDR2 SVGAGI (reference sequence). With 4 bases removed from V and 4 bases from J, the gap between germline ends came to 10 bases. CDR3 nucleotides: TGTGCCAGCAGTTGGGGGTGGGGTAATGAAAAACTGTTTTTT. Protein: CASSWGWGNEKLFF.

V is TRBV30 and J is TRBJ1-6; TRBD1 aligns across 9 bases. The CDR3 is 14 residues long. Germline values: CDR1 GTSNPN, CDR2 SVGIG (reference sequence). The J segment lost 6 bases and the V segment lost 1 base, leaving 1 base of the junction unmatched. The CDR3 loop reads CAWSEGQGNSPLHF. DNA of the CDR3: TGTGCCTGGAGTGAGGGACAGGGTAATTCACCCCTCCACTTT.

This chain uses TRBV29-1 with TRBJ2-6, with D tentatively TRBD2 (5 bases). The CDR3 spans 13 residues. V was cut by 5 bases and J by 2 bases, with 7 bases left in between. Germline-derived CDR1 and CDR2 are SQVTM and ANQGSEA. CDR3 region: CSVRGTGANVLTF. The CDR3 DNA is TGCAGCGTTCGGGGAACTGGGGCCAACGTCCTGACTTTC.

V is TRBV5-6 and J is TRBJ2-7, with TRBD1 identical over 9 bases. V lost 0 bases, J lost 3 bases, and 4 bases stayed unmatched. CDR1 is SGHDT and CDR2 is YYEEEE in the germline V gene. The CDR3 loop spans 15 amino acids. CDR3 DNA: TGTGCCAGCAGCTTGGGGGACAGGGATTACTACGAGCAGTACTTC. Its translation is CASSLGDRDYYEQYF.

The V and J genes are TRBV19 and TRBJ1-4, with D unclear. The CDR3 sequence is 15 residues long. In germline, CDR1 is LNHDA, CDR2 SQIVND (reference sequence). Trimming stripped 1 base from V and 4 bases from J, with 10 bases between. The CDR3 DNA sequence: TGTGCCAGTAGTATAGTATCGGCGAATAATGAAAAACTGTTTTTT. Translation: CASSIVSANNEKLFF.

This sequence joins TRBV9 and TRBJ1-4, with TRBD1 as a possible D gene (6 bases). Trimming pared 4 bases from V and 5 bases from J, leaving 15 bases between. The CDR3 consists of 15 residues. Germline CDR1 is SGDLS and CDR2 is YYNGEE. The CDR3 region is CASSPDRGGNEKLFF. The CDR3 coding sequence is TGTGCCAGCAGCCCCGATCGGGGGGGCAATGAAAAACTGTTTTTT.

The rearrangement uses TRBV24-1 and TRBJ2-2, with 7 bases that match TRBD2. Germline V lookup: CDR1 KGHDR, CDR2 SFDVKD. V was clipped by 3 bases and J by 1 base; unmatched bases: 7. The CDR3 totals 17 residues. The CDR3 region is CATSDRSGVKNTGELFF. In nucleotides, the CDR3 is TGTGCCACCAGTGATCGAAGCGGGGTGAAGAACACCGGGGAGCTGTTTTTT.

The rearrangement links TRBV23-1 to TRBJ2-5; 7 bases are a match to TRBD2. TRBV23-1 is an open reading frame, and its role is uncertain. The CDR3 length is 14 residues. Unmatched junction bases numbered 6, after V lost 4 bases and J lost 4 bases. The CDR3 region has the DNA TGCGCCAGCAGTCGGGGGAAGCGGGGAGAGACCCAGTACTTC. This gives the protein CASSRGKRGETQYF.

V and J are TRBV4-3 and TRBJ1-1; D is undetermined. Germline CDR1 reads LGHNA; CDR2 reads YSLEER. The CDR3 covers 15 residues. V lost 0 bases and J 0 bases, leaving 8 bases between the germline ends. The CDR3 protein is CASSQDKGLNTEAFF. CDR3 nucleotide sequence: TGCGCCAGCAGCCAAGATAAAGGCCTGAACACTGAAGCTTTCTTT.

The rearrangement links TRBV27 to TRBJ2-6, with unresolved D. Germline-derived CDR1 and CDR2 are MNHEY and SMNVEV (reference sequence). The CDR3 is made up of 15 amino acids. Trimming left V 7 bases short and J 1 base short, with 11 bases between. The CDR3 nucleotides are TGTGCCAGCACGGGCCCGGATTCTGGGGCCAACGTCCTGACTTTC. It specifies CASTGPDSGANVLTF.

The genes are TRBV3-1 (or the pseudogene TRBV3-2) and TRBJ2-7; 13 positions match TRBD2. With 2 bases clipped from V and 1 base from J, the junction kept 8 bases outside the gene matches. Germline loops: CDR1 LGHDT, CDR2 YNNKEL (reference sequence). The CDR3 contains 18 residues. The chain's CDR3 is CASSQPWTSGRGSYEQYF. The CDR3, as DNA: TGTGCCAGCAGCCAACCGTGGACTAGCGGGAGAGGGTCCTACGAGCAGTACTTC.

The chain joins TRBV7-3 to TRBJ2-7; TRBD2 matches at 7 bases. Germline V gene data show CDR1 as SGHTA and CDR2 as FQGTGA. This CDR3 has 15 residues. Trimming removed 3 bases from V and 3 bases from J; junction bases left unmatched: 8. CDR3 region: CASSFRDYKRYEQYF. The CDR3 DNA sequence: TGTGCCAGCAGCTTCCGGGACTATAAACGCTACGAGCAGTACTTC. Full variable domain (outside the CDR3, taken from reference TRBV7-3 and TRBJ2-7): GAGVSQTPSNKVTEKGKYVELRCDPISGHTALYWYRQSLGQGPEFLIYFQGTGAADDSGLPNDRFFAVRPEGSVSTLKIQRTERGDSAVYLCASSFRDYKRYEQYFGPGTRLTVT.

The DNA for the CDR3 is TGTGCCAGCACGCTTTACCGGGACAGGGGAAACTATGGCTACACCTTC. Its translation is CASTLYRDRGNYGYTF. This chain joins TRBV6-8 and TRBJ1-2, with 10 positions matching TRBD1. Germline values: CDR1 MNHGY, CDR2 SAAAGT. V shed 7 bases, J shed 2 bases, and the junction held 10 bases outside the gene matches. There are 16 residues in the CDR3.

This rearrangement joins TRBV13 to TRBJ1-3; D unresolved. This CDR3 is 15 amino acids long. The V end was cut by 0 bases, the J end by 4 bases, with 10 bases between. Germline V gene data show CDR1 as PRHDT and CDR2 as FYEKMQ (reference sequence). The CDR3 loop is CASSLGTATGNTIYF. The CDR3 region has the DNA TGTGCCAGCAGCTTAGGGACTGCTACAGGAAACACCATATATTTT.

V usage is TRBV7-8 and J usage is TRBJ2-1; weak D call: TRBD2 (6 bases). V was trimmed by 5 bases and J by 0 bases, leaving 17 bases between them. The length of the CDR3 is 17 residues. Germline CDR1 and CDR2: SGHVS and FQNEAQ. In DNA form, the CDR3 reads TGTGCCAGCAGCCTAAAAAGCGGGCTCTTCTCCTACAATGAGCAGTTCTTC. Its protein product is CASSLKSGLFSYNEQFF.

The chain couples TRBV4-3 to TRBJ1-1, with TRBD1 matching over 9 bases. Germline V gives CDR1 LGHNA, CDR2 YSLEER. CDR3 length equals 12 residues. The trim removed 0 bases at V and 13 bases at J, leaving 3 bases unmatched. DNA of the CDR3: TGCGCCAGCAGCCAAGAAGGGGACAGGGTTTTCTTT. It translates to CASSQEGDRVFF.

This clone was seen once. This chain uses TRBV11-2 with TRBJ1-1, with a possible D match to TRBD1 (5 bases). CDR3 length equals 17 residues. Germline loops: CDR1 SGHAT, CDR2 FQNNGV. Between the trimmed V and J ends, which lost 8 bases and 1 base, there was a span of 23 bases. The CDR3 here is CASALRAQRGPNTEAFF. CDR3 in DNA: TGTGCCAGCGCGCTCCGGGCCCAAAGGGGCCCGAACACTGAAGCTTTCTTT.

The rearrangement uses TRBV14 and TRBJ2-7; no definite D call. V was cut by 1 base and J by 5 bases, with 3 bases left in between. Germline V CDR1 and CDR2: SGHDN, FVKESK. This CDR3 contains 11 residues. CDR3 region: CASSQGNEQYF. Written as DNA, the CDR3 is TGTGCCAGCAGCCAAGGGAACGAGCAGTACTTC.

The genes are TRBV11-3 and TRBJ1-1; TRBD1 is a possible D gene (5 bases). Looked up from germline, CDR1 is SGHNT and CDR2 is YENEEA. This CDR3 has 13 residues. Trimming stripped 6 bases from V and 0 bases from J, with 8 bases between. The CDR3, as DNA: TGTGCCAGCAGTTCGGACATGAACACTGAAGCTTTCTTT. Encoded protein: CASSSDMNTEAFF.

The rearrangement uses TRBV27 and TRBJ2-5; TRBD2 aligns across 10 bases. Germline-derived CDR1 and CDR2 are MNHEY and SMNVEV (reference sequence). The CDR3 covers 16 residues. Losses at the gene ends were 2 bases for V and 6 bases for J; bases not matched to a gene: 9. The DNA of the CDR3 is TGTGCCAGCAGTTTAAAAAGCGGGAGGGCCTCACAGACCCAGTACTTC. Its protein is CASSLKSGRASQTQYF.